The subject of this entry is one T cell receptor beta chain. The data were taken from a study of CD8+CD57+ T cells in acquired aplastic anemia. Genomic DNA, the template, was used for profiling of the TCR beta VDJ and CDR3. TCRdb called the reads again in MiXCR, with one record for every CDR3 protein. The table includes 40,000 or so distinct CDR3 sequences, more than 75% detected once. Germline lookup yields CDR1 LNHNV and CDR2 YYDKDF (reference sequence). Trimming took off 2 bases at V and 11 bases at J, with 13 bases between the two ends. There are 14 residues in the CDR3. The chain employs TRBV15 and TRBJ1-6; D is unresolved. Source material: sorted CD4+, CD8+, or CD8+CD57+ T cells (not recorded which) from PBMCs. The clonotype originates from a human donor in good health, serving as a control. This CDR3 is CATSRSLDVTPLHF. CDR3 DNA sequence: TGTGCCACCAGCAGATCCTTAGACGTGACACCCCTCCACTTT.